What follows are 29 T cell receptor beta chains derived from one specimen sequenced in a study of T cells in women clearing cervical HPV infection. Sequenced by immunoSEQ multiplex PCR; TCRdb stores in-frame clones only, minus some. This table holds over 30,000 clones. Sequenced sample: blood buffy coat. These receptors all come from a woman aged 18 to 75 with a cervical HPV16 infection that either progressed to CIN3+ or cleared (not recorded which).

Details on this clone: The CDR3 goes on 3 residues after the read ends, and that part is filled in from the germline J gene. The rearrangement joins TRBV11-2 to TRBJ1-6, with unresolved D. Trimming left V 5 bases short and J 7 bases short, with 12 bases between. The CDR3 has 14 residues. Per the germline V gene, CDR1 is SGHAT and CDR2 is FQNNGV. The CDR3 spells CASSPPLRNSPLHF. Partial CDR3 DNA: TGTGCCAGCAGCCCCCCGCTGCGCAATTCACCC.

Remarks on this clone: Sequencing ends 3 residues short of the CDR3 end; the germline J gene provides the rest. J is TRBJ2-7 and V is TRBV7-2, with 9 bases lining up with TRBD2. The CDR3 covers 15 residues. J lost 3 bases, V lost 5 bases, and 8 bases had no gene match. Germline CDR1 SGHTA, CDR2 FQGNSA. Partial CDR3 DNA: TGTGCCAGCAGCCACGAAGCGGGGGGAATCTACGAG. It translates to CASSHEAGGIYE. From start to end, the CDR3 is CASSHEAGGIYEQYF.

Note on this clone: The DNA ends 3 residues before the CDR3 does, and the rest of the CDR3 is filled in from the germline J gene. The chain has TRBV6-1 and TRBJ1-6; D is perhaps TRBD1 (6 bases). Per germline, CDR1 MNHNS and CDR2 SASEGT. V was cut by 1 base and J by 10 bases, with 11 bases left in between. This CDR3 has 14 residues. The covered CDR3 bases are TGTGCCAGCAGTGAAGTGGGACACGACTCACCC. It translates to CASSEVGHDSP. The whole CDR3 sequence is CASSEVGHDSPLHF.

Turning to this clone: The read finishes 3 residues shy of the CDR3 end, and the germline J gene is used to complete it. The chain combines TRBV2 with TRBJ2-3; D gene unclear. The CDR3 totals 13 residues. Germline V CDR1 and CDR2: SNHLY, FYNNEI. The CDR3 is CASCTSRQETQYF. The sequenced CDR3 bases are TGTGCCAGCTGTACATCGAGACAAGAGACG.

About this clone itself: With the read ending 3 residues before the CDR3 end, the germline J gene is used to fill in that end. The chain joins TRBV19 to TRBJ1-1; D is unresolved. The germline gives CDR1 LNHDA, CDR2 SQIVND (reference sequence). V lost 5 bases and J 3 bases, leaving 10 bases between the germline ends. CDR3 size: 13 residues. The CDR3 sequence: CASSVEAYTEAFF. The CDR3 bases that were read are TGTGCCAGTAGTGTCGAGGCATACACTGAA.

Remarks on this clone: The observed sequence ends 3 residues before the CDR3 terminus, with the missing tail filled in from the germline J gene. V is TRBV2 and J is TRBJ1-2, with D tentatively TRBD1 (6 bases). This CDR3 has 14 residues. V was clipped by 7 bases and J by 2 bases, with 14 bases between them. Germline V lookup: CDR1 SNHLY, CDR2 FYNNEI. CDR3: CASTTGPSNYGYTF. CDR3 DNA, as far as it was read: TGTGCCAGCACCACAGGGCCATCGAACTATGGC.

Remarks on this clone: The read comes to an end 3 residues before the CDR3 does, leaving the germline J gene to fill in the end. V is TRBV12-3 or TRBV12-4 and J is TRBJ1-4; D perhaps matches TRBD1 (5 bases). V gave up 7 bases and J gave up 0 bases, with 12 bases separating them. This CDR3 has 15 residues. CDR3 residues: CASTKGRATNEKLFF. The CDR3 bases that were read are TGTGCCAGCACCAAGGGGAGAGCAACTAATGAAAAA.

As regards this clone: The read ends 3 residues early relative to the CDR3; the germline J gene fills the gap. V and J are TRBV7-8 and TRBJ2-7; TRBD2 matches at 10 bases. Germline CDR1 is SGHVS and CDR2 is FQNEAQ. The J segment lost 0 bases and the V segment lost 3 bases, leaving 2 bases of the junction unmatched. CDR3 length: 15 residues. CDR3 bases read: TGTGCCAGCAGCTTCTGGACTAGCGGCTCCTACGAG. This codes for CASSFWTSGSYE. The full CDR3 protein is CASSFWTSGSYEQYF.

With regard to this clone: The read terminates 3 residues before the CDR3 end, so the remaining end is supplied by the germline J gene. The rearrangement joins TRBV7-6 to TRBJ2-2; D is undetermined. The V end lost 5 bases, the J end lost 0 bases, and 16 bases lay between the germline ends. The germline CDR1 and CDR2 sequences are SGHVS and FNYEAQ. This CDR3 is 17 amino acids long. The CDR3 loop is CASSTTPPTANTGELFF. The CDR3 DNA, read in part, is TGTGCCAGCAGCACCACTCCTCCTACCGCGAACACCGGGGAG.

With respect to this clone: The sequence runs out 3 residues before the end of the CDR3; the remainder is reconstructed from the germline J gene. The chain combines TRBV7-6 with TRBJ2-5, with 8 bases matching TRBD1. V shed 4 bases and J 3 bases; nucleotides not matched to a gene: 1. This CDR3 region has 13 residues. Germline V lookup: CDR1 SGHVS, CDR2 FNYEAQ. The CDR3 here is CASSSDREETQYF. CDR3 DNA, as far as it was read: TGTGCCAGCAGCTCGGACAGGGAAGAGACC.

As for this clone: The read terminates 3 residues before the CDR3 end, so the remaining end is supplied by the germline J gene. The V call is TRBV5-1, the J call TRBJ1-4, with D uncertain. The CDR3 consists of 13 residues. From germline, CDR1 is SGHRS and CDR2 YFSETQ. The chain's CDR3 is CASSLEVSSPLFF. The CDR3 bases that were read are TGCGCCAGCAGCTTGGAGGTCAGTTCACCA.

Comment on this clone: The read ends 3 residues shy of where the CDR3 ends; the end is completed using the germline J gene. The chain employs TRBV18 and TRBJ1-2; D possibly corresponds to TRBD1 (5 bases). Germline V gene data show CDR1 as KGHSH and CDR2 as LQKENI. The CDR3 runs to 17 residues. The covered CDR3 bases are TGTGCCAGCTCACCAGGGGCTAGGATGAGCTCCTACAATGAC. Its protein product is CASSPGARMSSYND. The entire CDR3 protein reads CASSPGARMSSYNDYTF.

Notes on this clone: The read ends 3 residues before the CDR3 terminus; that terminus is restored from the germline J gene. The rearrangement joins TRBV6-1 to TRBJ2-1; possible D gene TRBD1, 6 bases. The CDR3 is 15 amino acids. Per germline, CDR1 MNHNS and CDR2 SASEGT. V was shortened by 4 bases and J by 2 bases, with 12 bases between the two germline ends. CDR3 sequence: CASSADAGAYNEQFF. The CDR3 DNA, read in part, is TGTGCCAGCAGTGCGGACGCAGGGGCCTACAATGAG.

A note on this clone: Sequencing ends 3 residues short of the CDR3 end; the germline J gene provides the rest. V and J are TRBV7-9 and TRBJ1-4; 8 bases agree with TRBD1. From germline, CDR1 is SEHNR and CDR2 FQNEAQ (reference sequence). The CDR3 is made up of 15 amino acids. The junction had 7 bases not matched to a gene; V was cut back by 0 bases and J by 10 bases. The CDR3 bases that were read are TGTGCCAGCAGCTTAGCGGGGACAGGCGCCAGAAAA. Its protein is CASSLAGTGARK. The whole CDR3 reads CASSLAGTGARKLFF.

In regard to this clone: The observed sequence ends 3 residues before the CDR3 terminus, with the missing tail filled in from the germline J gene. The chain has TRBV7-8 and TRBJ2-3; the D gene could be TRBD1 or TRBD2 (6 bases each). The ends were cut back, 5 bases at V and 8 bases at J, with 11 bases in the middle. This CDR3 region has 12 residues. CDR1 and CDR2 from the germline V gene are SGHVS and FQNEAQ. The chain's CDR3 is CASSQGGGTQYF. CDR3 bases read: TGTGCCAGCAGCCAAGGGGGAGGTACG.

On this clone: The read terminates 3 residues before the CDR3 end, so the remaining end is supplied by the germline J gene. V gene TRBV7-9 combines with J gene TRBJ1-2; no clear D. The V end was cut by 5 bases, the J end by 5 bases, with 9 bases between. Germline values: CDR1 SEHNR, CDR2 FQNEAQ (reference sequence). The CDR3 has 12 residues. The covered CDR3 bases are TGTGCCAGCAGCCTTGGCCCTTATGGC. It specifies CASSLGPYG. The CDR3 reads in full as CASSLGPYGYTF.

Turning to this clone: The read comes to an end 3 residues before the CDR3 does, leaving the germline J gene to fill in the end. The genes are TRBV11-2 and TRBJ1-4; tentatively, D is TRBD1 (6 bases). CDR1 and CDR2 (germline): SGHAT, FQNNGV. This CDR3 contains 14 residues. The CDR3 loop is CASRSQGSGSPLFF. CDR3 DNA, as far as it was read: TGTGCCAGCAGGTCACAGGGATCCGGCTCACCA.

On this clone: The CDR3 goes on 3 residues after the read ends, and that part is filled in from the germline J gene. This chain connects TRBV6-1 to TRBJ2-2; TRBD1 might be the D (5 bases). From germline, CDR1 is MNHNS and CDR2 SASEGT. This CDR3 comprises 13 residues. CDR3 sequence reads: CASSARQFEKLFF. CDR3 DNA, as far as it was read: TGTGCCAGCAGTGCCCGACAGTTCGAAAAG.

For this clone: The CDR3 is cut off 3 residues early in the read; its end comes from the germline J gene. The chain combines TRBV30 with TRBJ1-4; a weak D match, TRBD1 (5 bases). The CDR3 covers 15 residues. CDR1 is GTSNPN and CDR2 is SVGIG in the germline V gene (reference sequence). CDR3 DNA (partial): TGTGCCTGGACCTTGGAGGGGAACTATAATTCACCA. Translating it yields CAWTLEGNYNSP. The whole CDR3 region reads CAWTLEGNYNSPLFF.

Remarks on this clone: The read ends 3 residues shy of where the CDR3 ends; the end is completed using the germline J gene. This sequence joins TRBV2 and TRBJ2-3, with 15 bases lining up with TRBD2. Unmatched junction bases numbered 6, after V lost 6 bases and J lost 5 bases. CDR1 is SNHLY, CDR2 FYNNEI, per germline. The CDR3 spans 16 residues. The CDR3 loop is CASRRTSGRAGDTQYF. CDR3 DNA (partial): TGTGCCAGCAGGAGGACTAGCGGGAGGGCAGGAGATACG.

On this clone: The read ends 3 residues shy of where the CDR3 ends; the end is completed using the germline J gene. This chain uses TRBV7-3 with TRBJ2-4; 7 bases line up with TRBD1. The CDR3 totals 12 residues. Germline V CDR1 and CDR2: SGHTA, FQGTGA. CDR3: CASSARDSDQYF. The CDR3 DNA, read in part, is TGTGCCAGCAGCGCCCGGGACAGTGAT.

Notes on this clone: Coverage ceases 3 residues before the CDR3 finishes, and the germline J gene fills in the end. The J gene is TRBJ2-4, the V gene TRBV19, with 8 bases matching TRBD1. Germline values: CDR1 LNHDA, CDR2 SQIVND (reference sequence). The CDR3 covers 15 residues. The sequenced part of the CDR3 DNA is TGTGCCAGTAGTCTCCCGGGACAGGACTCCTATGGT. Translated, it gives CASSLPGQDSYG. The full-length CDR3 reads as CASSLPGQDSYGQYF.

As for this clone: From the germline J gene comes the end of the CDR3, since the read stops 3 residues before it. J is TRBJ2-7 and V is TRBV15; 9 nucleotides match TRBD2. Germline trimming cut 5 bases from V and 3 bases from J; bases unmatched to any gene: 5. Germline loops: CDR1 LNHNV, CDR2 YYDKDF (reference sequence). The CDR3 runs to 14 residues. The chain's CDR3 is CATSLGSGSYEQYF. Incomplete CDR3 DNA: TGTGCCACCAGCCTGGGTAGCGGGAGCTACGAG.

As for this clone: The read ends 3 residues before the CDR3 terminus; that terminus is restored from the germline J gene. The chain joins TRBV2 to TRBJ2-4; D perhaps matches TRBD1 (6 bases). Germline V lookup: CDR1 SNHLY, CDR2 FYNNEI. The V and J ends lost 6 bases and 0 bases respectively, with 12 bases between them. The CDR3 spans 15 residues. This chain's CDR3 is CASSSQGIAKNIQYF. Partial CDR3 DNA: TGTGCCAGCAGCTCACAGGGAATAGCCAAAAACATT.

As regards this clone: The read ends 3 residues early relative to the CDR3; the germline J gene fills the gap. The chain uses TRBV5-1 and TRBJ1-2, with a tentative D call TRBD1 (6 bases). Germline CDR1 reads SGHRS; CDR2 reads YFSETQ. V was pared by 5 bases and J by 5 bases, with 13 bases between. The CDR3 is 13 amino acids. The CDR3 is CASSLGQFYGYTF. The CDR3 bases that were read are TGCGCCAGCAGTCTTGGACAGTTTTATGGC.

Concerning this clone: The read ends 3 residues shy of where the CDR3 ends; the end is completed using the germline J gene. The chain is built from TRBV19 and TRBJ1-5, with D possibly matching TRBD1 (5 bases). From germline, CDR1 is LNHDA and CDR2 SQIVND (reference sequence). This CDR3 is 18 amino acids long. V was shortened by 4 bases and J by 5 bases, with 24 bases between the two germline ends. CDR3 DNA (partial): TGTGCCAGTAGTACGTCACCAGGGTCCCTTGACCCCTATCAGCCC. This gives the protein CASSTSPGSLDPYQP. The whole CDR3 reads CASSTSPGSLDPYQPQHF.

A note on this clone: The CDR3 end falls 3 residues outside the read, so it is completed with the germline J gene. The J gene is TRBJ1-1, the V gene TRBV20-1; D possibly corresponds to TRBD1 (6 bases). Germline CDR1 and CDR2: DFQATT and SNEGSKA (reference sequence). Deletions cut 5 bases from V and 4 bases from J, with 14 bases between. The CDR3 spans 13 residues. This CDR3 is CSAYKGEGTEAFF. The covered CDR3 bases are TGCAGTGCTTACAAGGGGGAGGGCACTGAA.

In the case of this clone: The sequenced fragment ends 3 residues before the CDR3 boundary, so the rest is inferred from the germline J gene. The rearrangement links TRBV6-2 or TRBV6-3 to TRBJ2-1; 9 bases are a match to TRBD2. The ends lost 6 bases at V and 7 bases at J; junction bases unmatched: 13. The CDR3 sequence is 16 residues long. Germline-derived CDR1 and CDR2 are MNHEY and SVGEGT. This CDR3 reads CASSLRREGPRNEQFF. Partial CDR3 DNA: TGTGCCAGCAGCCTAAGGCGGGAGGGCCCTCGAAATGAG.

Comment on this clone: The read ends 3 residues early relative to the CDR3; the germline J gene fills the gap. The gene calls are TRBV20-1 and TRBJ1-2; D unresolved. The V gene's germline CDR1 is DFQATT and CDR2 SNEGSKA (reference sequence). V lost 0 bases, J lost 6 bases, and 17 bases lay in between. The CDR3 covers 15 residues. The CDR3 region is CSARDHGSRSNGYTF. The CDR3 DNA, read in part, is TGCAGTGCTAGAGATCATGGCTCGAGATCCAATGGC.